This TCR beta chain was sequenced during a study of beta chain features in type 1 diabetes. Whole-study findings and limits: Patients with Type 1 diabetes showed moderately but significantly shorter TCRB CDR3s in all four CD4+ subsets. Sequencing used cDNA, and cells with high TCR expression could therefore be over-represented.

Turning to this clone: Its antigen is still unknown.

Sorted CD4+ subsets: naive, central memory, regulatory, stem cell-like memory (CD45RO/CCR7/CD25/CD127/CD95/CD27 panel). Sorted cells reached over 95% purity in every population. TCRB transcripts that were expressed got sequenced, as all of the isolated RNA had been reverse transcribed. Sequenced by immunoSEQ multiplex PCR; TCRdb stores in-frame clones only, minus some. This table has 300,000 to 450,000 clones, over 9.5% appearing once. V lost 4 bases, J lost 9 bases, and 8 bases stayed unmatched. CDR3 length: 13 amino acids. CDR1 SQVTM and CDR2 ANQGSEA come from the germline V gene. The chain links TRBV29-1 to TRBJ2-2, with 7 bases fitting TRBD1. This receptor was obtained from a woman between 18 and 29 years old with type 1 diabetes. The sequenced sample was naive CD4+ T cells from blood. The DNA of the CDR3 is TGCAGCGTTGGAGGGACAGCCCCCCGGGAGCTGTTTTTT. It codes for CSVGGTAPRELFF.